This T cell receptor beta chain is from a study of cytomegalovirus exposure and HLA in healthy donors. Study-wide results and limits: Accurate prediction of most subjects' HLA-A and HLA-B alleles from TCR beta sequences was reported.

Use of 60 Vbeta and 13 Jbeta primers characterized the PCR. The assay was immunoSEQ multiplex PCR, and TCRdb's table has in-frame clones only and misses some. Of some 120,000 clones listed, approximately 72% are singletons. Concerning this clone itself: Its cognate antigen is unknown.

Per germline, CDR1 MNHEY and CDR2 SVGAGI. CDR3 length: 13 residues. With V trimmed by 5 bases and J by 7 bases, 6 bases remained unmatched. The sequencing input was PBMCs. The sequence came from a woman in her forties in good health and CMV-seropositive. This chain links TRBV6-5 with TRBJ1-2, with TRBD1 identical over 8 bases. The DNA of the CDR3 is TGTGCCAGCAGTCGGACAGGGTTTCGTGGCTACACCTTC. Protein product: CASSRTGFRGYTF.